Presented here are 15 T cell receptor beta chains from one specimen sequenced in a study of blood T cell repertoires in COVID-19. Clones were read by immunoSEQ multiplex PCR, and TCRdb kept only the in-frame ones, dropping some. The repertoire includes some 220,000 clones, 70% to 85% of them detected once, and about 9.7% sits in the top ten. The sequenced sample consisted of peripheral blood. The receptors shown here come from a man aged 50 to 59 with active or convalescent COVID-19.

The V gene is TRBV10-2, the J gene TRBJ1-2; 9 nucleotides align to TRBD1. The V gene's germline CDR1 is WSHSY and CDR2 SAAADI. The CDR3 is made up of 13 amino acids. V dropped 8 bases and J dropped 3; count of bases not matched to a gene: 4. This CDR3 is CASGQGIDYGYTF. The CDR3 DNA reads TGCGCCAGCGGACAGGGGATAGACTATGGCTACACCTTC.

The rearrangement uses TRBV24-1 and TRBJ2-6, with D tentatively TRBD2 (5 bases). The V end lost 3 bases, the J end lost 4 bases, and 12 bases lay between the germline ends. This CDR3 spans 16 amino acids. Germline CDR1 is KGHDR and CDR2 is SFDVKD. DNA for the CDR3: TGTGCCACCAGTGATGGGTCCCCGGGGGGGGCCAACGTCCTGACTTTC. Its translation is CATSDGSPGGANVLTF.

V usage is TRBV12-5 and J usage is TRBJ2-1; 7 positions agree with TRBD2. Trimming at V came to 1 base and at J to 4 bases, leaving 4 bases not matched to a gene. Germline V lookup: CDR1 LGHNT, CDR2 FRNRAP. This CDR3 region has 15 residues. In nucleotides, the CDR3 is TGTGCTAGTGGTTTGGGGCTAGCGGAATACAATGAGCAGTTCTTC. It encodes CASGLGLAEYNEQFF.

The chain has TRBV27 and TRBJ2-1; TRBD2 aligns across 10 bases. The CDR3 contains 15 residues. Germline CDR1 and CDR2: MNHEY and SMNVEV (reference sequence). Germline trimming cut 7 bases from V and 6 bases from J; bases unmatched to any gene: 9. The CDR3 here is CASTPGASGSNEQFF. The CDR3 DNA is TGTGCCAGCACCCCCGGGGCTAGCGGGAGCAATGAGCAGTTCTTC.

CDR3 DNA sequence: TGCGCCAGCAACCCGCGGGGGACAGGGGGCCCTGGCACTGAAGCTTTCTTT. Its translation is CASNPRGTGGPGTEAFF. The rearrangement uses TRBV5-1 and TRBJ1-1; 12 bases map to TRBD1. Germline V CDR1 and CDR2: SGHRS, YFSETQ. V lost 6 bases, J lost 4 bases, and 13 bases stayed unmatched. The CDR3 totals 17 residues.

This chain links TRBV7-5 with TRBJ1-4; the table gives TRBD1 as D, unverified against the DNA. TRBV7-5 is listed as a pseudogene. CDR3 size: 14 residues. The CDR3 region is CVRSPNRGRVGLFF. CDR3 coding DNA: TGTGTCAGAAGCCCCAACAGGGGGCGTGTGGGACTGTTTTTT.

V is TRBV11-2 and J is TRBJ1-5, with D maybe TRBD1 (5 bases). The CDR3 sequence is 14 residues long. Germline V lookup: CDR1 SGHAT, CDR2 FQNNGV. Trimming shortened V by 1 base and J by 4 bases, and 8 bases separated the two germline ends. CDR3 region: CASSLVGANQPQHF. In nucleotides, the CDR3 is TGTGCCAGCAGCTTAGTAGGGGCTAATCAGCCCCAGCATTTT.

In this sample, this clone turned up once. This chain joins TRBV9 and TRBJ2-5, with 8 bases identical to TRBD1. Germline V lookup: CDR1 SGDLS, CDR2 YYNGEE. The trim removed 3 bases at V and 2 bases at J, leaving 3 bases unmatched. The CDR3 covers 14 residues. The CDR3, as DNA: TGTGCCAGCAGCGCCCGGACAGGGCAAGAGACCCAGTACTTC. Protein product: CASSARTGQETQYF.

The V gene is TRBV27, the J gene TRBJ2-7; 10 nucleotides agree with TRBD2. Germline assignment: CDR1 MNHEY and CDR2 SMNVEV (reference sequence). Trimming cost V 4 bases and J 0 bases; bases outside gene matches: 3. The CDR3 is 15 residues long. The CDR3 loop is CASSYGLADSYEQYF. CDR3 DNA: TGTGCCAGCAGTTACGGACTAGCGGACTCCTACGAGCAGTACTTC.

In this sample, this clone turned up once. The V and J genes are TRBV7-8 and TRBJ1-4; D possibly corresponds to TRBD1 (6 bases). The CDR3 length is 14 residues. The germline V gene has CDR1 SGHVS and CDR2 FQNEAQ. V lost 5 bases, J lost 2 bases, and 9 bases lay in between. CDR3 amino acids: CASSLQGTNEKLFF. The CDR3 DNA reads as TGTGCCAGCAGCCTTCAGGGGACTAATGAAAAACTGTTTTTT.

The V gene is TRBV9, the J gene TRBJ2-1, with 7 nucleotides matching TRBD1. CDR1 and CDR2 (germline): SGDLS, YYNGEE. The length of the CDR3 is 16 residues. The V segment lost 0 bases and the J segment 4 bases; nucleotides outside the gene matches: 7. Here the CDR3 reads CASSVDSGTVYNEQFF. The DNA of the CDR3 is TGTGCCAGCAGCGTAGACTCCGGGACAGTTTACAATGAGCAGTTCTTC.

This clone was counted between two and nine times. The chain uses TRBV7-2 and TRBJ1-5, with 8 bases that match TRBD1. Germline CDR1 SGHTA, CDR2 FQGNSA. With V trimmed by 1 base and J by 0 bases, 5 bases remained unmatched. CDR3 size: 17 residues. Here the CDR3 reads CASSLEGTGNSNQPQHF. CDR3 DNA sequence: TGTGCCAGCAGCTTAGAGGGGACAGGCAATAGCAATCAGCCCCAGCATTTT.

The chain joins TRBV10-3 to TRBJ1-5; 11 nucleotides match TRBD1. CDR3 size: 18 residues. Per germline, CDR1 ENHRY and CDR2 SYGVKD. V shed 6 bases and J 0 bases; nucleotides not matched to a gene: 10. CDR3 coding DNA: TGTGCCATCAGCGCCGGGACAGGGGGGAGTTATAGCAATCAGCCCCAGCATTTT. It specifies CAISAGTGGSYSNQPQHF.

This clone showed up just once. This chain links TRBV7-8 with TRBJ1-5; D unclear. This CDR3 comprises 15 residues. Germline lookup yields CDR1 SGHVS and CDR2 FQNEAQ. Trimming pared 4 bases from V and 5 bases from J, leaving 15 bases between. CDR3 amino acids: CASSSGTGPDQPQHF. In DNA, the CDR3 is TGTGCCAGCAGCTCCGGTACGGGTCCGGATCAGCCCCAGCATTTT. Using reference TRBV7-8 and TRBJ1-5 for the parts outside the CDR3, the full variable domain is GAGVSQSPRYKVAKRGQDVALRCDPISGHVSLFWYQQALGQGPEFLTYFQNEAQLDKSGLPSDRFFAERPEGSVSTLKIQRTQQEDSAVYLCASSSGTGPDQPQHFGDGTRLSIL.

This clone was seen only once. The rearrangement uses TRBV18 and TRBJ2-3, with 13 bases matching TRBD2. The CDR3 contains 16 residues. The germline CDR1 and CDR2 sequences are KGHSH and LQKENI. V was pared by 3 bases and J by 3 bases, with 3 bases of the junction left unmatched. The DNA of the CDR3 is TGTGCCAGCTCACCGTCGGGACTAGCGGGAACAGATACGCAGTATTTT. Translated: CASSPSGLAGTDTQYF.